Listed below are T cell receptor beta chains from one sample, sequenced in a study of blood T cell repertoires in COVID-19. Repertoires were generated with immunoSEQ multiplex PCR, while TCRdb's copy carries only in-frame clones and drops some. Seen here are roughly 330,000 clones, approximately 82% observed once, and the top ten hold approximately 1.1%. Sequenced: peripheral blood. Receptor source: a woman aged 45-59 years with acute or convalescent COVID-19. The CDR3 runs from the conserved cysteine through the conserved F or W. Each record gives: V gene, D gene, J gene, clone size, CDR3 protein, CDR3 DNA. A D gene is named only where the DNA matches it firmly. Part of the rows lack a size; the others show once, few, many or a class for expanded clones.

TRBV5-4	-	TRBJ1-2	-	CASSLMGAGYTF	TGTGCCAGCAGCTTAATGGGGGCTGGCTACACCTTC
TRBV6-6	TRBD1	TRBJ1-6	many	CASSRDRAYSPLHF	TGTGCCAGCAGTCGGGACAGGGCGTATTCACCCCTCCACTTT
TRBV19	TRBD1	TRBJ2-2	-	CASSIQGQAPNTGELFF	TGTGCCAGTAGTATCCAAGGACAGGCCCCGAACACCGGGGAGCTGTTTTTT
TRBV11-3	TRBD1	TRBJ2-1	-	CASSLATTGANEQFF	TGTGCCAGCAGCTTAGCCACGACAGGGGCAAATGAGCAGTTCTTC
TRBV18	-	TRBJ1-4	-	CASSPDPGGEKLFF	TGTGCCAGCTCACCCGACCCGGGCGGGGAAAAACTGTTTTTT
TRBV2	-	TRBJ2-7	-	CASSGVWIEGSYEQYF	TGTGCCAGCAGTGGGGTGTGGATTGAGGGTTCCTACGAGCAGTACTTC
TRBV12-3/TRBV12-4	-	TRBJ2-7	few	CASSETYEQYF	TGTGCCAGCAGTGAGACCTACGAGCAGTACTTC
TRBV7-2	-	TRBJ2-3	-	CASSTLRGRTDTQYF	TGTGCCAGCAGCACCCTGCGGGGGCGGACAGATACGCAGTATTTT
TRBV3-1/TRBV3-2	-	TRBJ1-5	-	CASSQQGSNQPQHF	TGTGCCAGCAGCCAGCAGGGGTCGAATCAGCCCCAGCATTTT
TRBV25-1	TRBD2	TRBJ2-3	-	CASSEFGGGPDTQYF	TGTGCCAGCAGTGAATTTGGGGGGGGTCCAGATACGCAGTATTTT
TRBV27	-	TRBJ2-7	few	CASSINRNYEQYF	TGTGCCAGCAGTATCAACAGGAATTACGAGCAGTACTTC
TRBV19	-	TRBJ2-1	-	CASSIEGPGGPDNEQFF	TGTGCCAGTAGTATAGAAGGGCCCGGGGGACCTGACAATGAGCAGTTCTTC
TRBV5-5	TRBD1	TRBJ1-6	-	CASSLSPGTGNSPLHF	TGTGCCAGCAGCTTAAGCCCCGGGACAGGGAATTCACCCCTCCACTTT
TRBV12-5	TRBD1	TRBJ1-4	-	CASGYGQGAHNEKLFF	TGTGCTAGTGGTTACGGACAGGGGGCCCATAATGAAAAACTGTTTTTT
TRBV5-4	-	TRBJ2-3	-	CASSLTHSSTDTQYF	TGTGCCAGCAGCTTGACGCACTCTAGCACAGATACGCAGTATTTT
TRBV5-6	-	TRBJ2-5	-	CASSLDRQETQYF	TGTGCCAGCAGCTTGGACAGACAAGAGACCCAGTACTTC
TRBV3-1/TRBV3-2	-	TRBJ2-3	-	CASSQSEADTQYF	TGTGCCAGCAGCCAGTCCGAGGCAGATACGCAGTATTTT
TRBV11-3	-	TRBJ2-3	-	CASSFGGNTDTQYF	TGTGCCAGCAGCTTTGGCGGAAACACAGATACGCAGTATTTT
TRBV2	-	TRBJ1-5	-	CASRDTLSNQPQHF	TGTGCCAGCAGAGACACGCTTAGCAATCAGCCCCAGCATTTT
TRBV9	-	TRBJ2-3	-	CASIHPGDTQYF	TGTGCCAGCATCCACCCGGGAGATACGCAGTATTTT
TRBV27	TRBD1	TRBJ1-2	-	CASSSIRMRDRQYGYTF	TGTGCCAGCAGTTCTATTAGGATGAGGGACAGGCAGTATGGCTACACCTTC
TRBV5-1	-	TRBJ2-3	-	CASSLGDVGGDTQYF	TGCGCCAGCAGCTTGGGTGACGTGGGGGGAGATACGCAGTATTTT
TRBV13	TRBD2	TRBJ2-2	-	CASSSRDGLAGTNTGELFF	TGTGCCAGCAGCTCCCGAGACGGACTAGCGGGGACGAACACCGGGGAGCTGTTTTTT
TRBV7-9	-	TRBJ1-2	once	CASSLPRAADGYTF	TGTGCCAGCAGCTTACCGCGGGCAGCCGATGGCTACACCTTC
TRBV5-4	-	TRBJ2-3	-	CASSLWRGGLTDTQYF	TGTGCCAGCAGCTTGTGGAGGGGAGGTCTCACAGATACGCAGTATTTT
TRBV7-2	-	TRBJ1-1	-	CASSLREVAEAFF	TGTGCCAGCAGCTTACGGGAGGTCGCTGAAGCTTTCTTT
TRBV5-4	-	TRBJ2-2	-	CASSFFLSTGELFF	TGTGCCAGCAGCTTTTTCCTTTCCACCGGGGAGCTGTTTTTT
TRBV7-2	TRBD2	TRBJ2-1	-	CASSSESGSVYEQFF	TGTGCCAGCAGCTCTGAAAGCGGGAGTGTCTATGAGCAGTTCTTC
TRBV5-6	TRBD1	TRBJ2-7	-	CASSSPAGTASYEQYF	TGTGCCAGCAGCTCCCCGGCCGGGACAGCCTCCTACGAGCAGTACTTC
TRBV6-5	-	TRBJ2-3	-	CASRSSGTTPDTQYF	TGTGCCAGCAGAAGCTCCGGGACAACGCCGGATACGCAGTATTTT
TRBV7-2	TRBD2	TRBJ2-3	-	CASSLYPTGGSSTDTQYF	TGTGCCAGCAGCTTATATCCCACGGGAGGTTCTAGCACAGATACGCAGTATTTT
TRBV3-1/TRBV3-2	TRBD1	TRBJ2-3	-	CASTHGQGSTDTQYF	TGTGCCAGCACCCATGGACAGGGATCCACAGATACGCAGTATTTT
TRBV5-4	TRBD2	TRBJ2-2	-	CASTLGLAGMNTGELFF	TGTGCCAGCACCCTAGGACTAGCGGGGATGAACACCGGGGAGCTGTTTTTT
TRBV5-1	-	TRBJ2-5	once	CASSSGMGSQETQYF	TGCGCCAGCAGCTCGGGGATGGGGTCGCAGGAGACCCAGTACTTC
TRBV5-1	TRBD1	TRBJ1-4	-	CASSLVGTGGVYEKLFF	TGCGCCAGCAGCTTAGTAGGGACAGGGGGCGTTTATGAAAAACTGTTTTTT
TRBV7-9	TRBD1	TRBJ1-2	-	CASSSWTGETYGYTF	TGTGCCAGCAGCTCTTGGACAGGGGAGACCTATGGCTACACCTTC
TRBV12-3/TRBV12-4	-	TRBJ1-2	-	CASSLRGGYTF	TGTGCCAGCAGTTTGCGGGGTGGCTACACCTTC
TRBV6-6	-	TRBJ2-3	-	CASSYWTGSTDTQYF	TGTGCCAGCAGTTACTGGACGGGAAGCACAGATACGCAGTATTTT
TRBV19	TRBD1	TRBJ2-1	once	CASSIGQGALPEQFF	TGTGCCAGTAGTATAGGTCAGGGGGCCTTACCTGAGCAGTTCTTC
TRBV27	TRBD2	TRBJ2-7	-	CASSSLAGVPYEQYF	TGTGCCAGCAGTTCGTTAGCGGGAGTTCCGTACGAGCAGTACTTC
TRBV27	-	TRBJ1-2	once	CASSLSGAGGYTF	TGTGCCAGCAGTTTATCTGGGGCCGGGGGCTACACCTTC
TRBV7-9	-	TRBJ2-3	-	CASSSNSQGDTQYF	TGTGCCAGCAGCTCAAACTCACAGGGAGATACGCAGTATTTT
TRBV5-1	TRBD2	TRBJ2-2	-	CASRHFSGSISGELFF	TGCGCCAGCAGACATTTTAGCGGGAGTATATCCGGGGAGCTGTTTTTT
TRBV3-1/TRBV3-2	-	TRBJ1-5	-	CASSPTGTKQPQHF	TGTGCCAGCAGCCCTACGGGGACAAAGCAGCCCCAGCATTTT
TRBV18	-	TRBJ1-2	-	CASSPTASNYGYTF	TGTGCCAGCTCACCGACAGCCTCCAACTATGGCTACACCTTC
TRBV19	-	TRBJ1-2	once	CASSPSPTASYGYTF	TGTGCCAGTAGTCCCTCTCCGACAGCGTCCTATGGCTACACCTTC
TRBV24-1	TRBD1	TRBJ2-2	-	CATSGWGQGMGELFF	TGTGCCACCAGTGGTTGGGGACAGGGGATGGGGGAGCTGTTTTTT
TRBV7-9	-	TRBJ1-4	-	CASSLVGGLDEKLFF	TGTGCCAGCAGCTTAGTGGGGGGGCTCGATGAAAAACTGTTTTTT
TRBV9	TRBD2	TRBJ2-5	-	CASSVGRGGRQETQYF	TGTGCCAGCAGCGTAGGTAGGGGAGGGCGACAAGAGACCCAGTACTTC
TRBV29-1	TRBD1	TRBJ1-1	once	CSVEWDRTEAFF	TGCAGCGTTGAATGGGACAGAACTGAAGCTTTCTTT
TRBV4-2	-	TRBJ2-2	-	CASSQESATGELFF	TGTGCCAGCAGCCAAGAGAGCGCCACCGGGGAGCTGTTTTTT
TRBV6-5	-	TRBJ2-3	-	CASIARVNTDTQYF	TGTGCCAGCATCGCCAGGGTCAACACAGATACGCAGTATTTT
TRBV5-1	TRBD1	TRBJ2-7	-	CASSLMTGTGSYEQYF	TGCGCCAGCAGCTTAATGACAGGGACAGGATCCTACGAGCAGTACTTC
TRBV4-1	-	TRBJ1-5	-	CASSQDGDRSNQPQHF	TGCGCCAGCAGCCAAGATGGAGACAGGAGCAATCAGCCCCAGCATTTT
TRBV7-2	-	TRBJ1-5	-	CASSVRSGNQPQHF	TGTGCCAGCAGCGTTCGGTCGGGTAATCAGCCCCAGCATTTT
TRBV10-3	TRBD1	TRBJ2-2	-	CAIRTTGPAGELFF	TGTGCCATCAGGACGACAGGGCCCGCCGGGGAGCTGTTTTTT
TRBV2	-	TRBJ1-2	-	CASSEEGVGGYTF	TGTGCCAGCAGTGAAGAAGGGGTCGGTGGCTACACCTTC
TRBV30	-	TRBJ2-7	-	CAWKSTRISEQYF	TGTGCCTGGAAAAGCACTAGAATCTCCGAGCAGTACTTC
TRBV4-3	TRBD2	TRBJ2-3	-	CASSYSVSGLAGAGADTQYF	TGCGCCAGCAGCTATTCGGTCAGTGGACTAGCGGGAGCTGGAGCAGATACGCAGTATTTT
TRBV11-2	-	TRBJ2-2	-	CASSLDLNGELFF	TGTGCCAGCAGCTTAGATCTTAACGGGGAGCTGTTTTTT